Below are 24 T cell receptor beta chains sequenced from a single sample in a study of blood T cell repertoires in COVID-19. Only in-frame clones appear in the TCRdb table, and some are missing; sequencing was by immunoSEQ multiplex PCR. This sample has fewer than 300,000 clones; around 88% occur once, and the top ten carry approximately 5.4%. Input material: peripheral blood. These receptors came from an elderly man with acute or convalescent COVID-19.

CDR3 nucleotides: TGTGCCAGCAGCTTGACGGTTGGCGGGAGGCTACCTAGGGGCACAGATACGCAGTATTTT. Encoded protein: CASSLTVGGRLPRGTDTQYF. This sequence joins TRBV5-5 and TRBJ2-3, with 8 positions matching TRBD2. Germline trimming cut 1 base from V and 1 base from J; bases unmatched to any gene: 17. The CDR3 is made up of 20 amino acids. The germline gives CDR1 SGHKS, CDR2 YYEKEE (reference sequence).

This chain's CDR3 is CASSPSLPSGRVNEQFF. Here the CDR3 DNA reads TGTGCCAGCAGCCCCAGTTTGCCTAGCGGGAGGGTCAATGAGCAGTTCTTC. The rearrangement uses TRBV5-4 and TRBJ2-1; 12 bases are a match to TRBD2. This CDR3 is 17 amino acids long. CDR1 SGHNT and CDR2 YYREEE come from the germline V gene (reference sequence). With 4 bases clipped from V and 6 bases from J, the junction kept 11 bases outside the gene matches.

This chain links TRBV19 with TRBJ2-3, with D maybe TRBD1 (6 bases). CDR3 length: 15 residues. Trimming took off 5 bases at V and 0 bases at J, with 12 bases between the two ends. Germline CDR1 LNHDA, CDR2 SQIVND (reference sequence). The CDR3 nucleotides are TGTGCCAGTAGTGGGGGACAATTAAGCACAGATACGCAGTATTTT. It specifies CASSGGQLSTDTQYF.

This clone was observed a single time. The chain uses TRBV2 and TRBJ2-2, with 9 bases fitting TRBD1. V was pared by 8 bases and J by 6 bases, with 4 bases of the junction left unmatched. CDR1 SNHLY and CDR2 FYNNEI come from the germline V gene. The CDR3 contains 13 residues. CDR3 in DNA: TGTGCCAGCTGCGACAGGGGGTCCGGGGAGCTGTTTTTT. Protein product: CASCDRGSGELFF.

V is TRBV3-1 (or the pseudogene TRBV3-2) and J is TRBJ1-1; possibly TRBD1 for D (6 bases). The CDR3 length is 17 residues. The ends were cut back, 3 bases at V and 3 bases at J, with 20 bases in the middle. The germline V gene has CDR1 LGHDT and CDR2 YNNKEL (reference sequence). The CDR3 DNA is TGTGCCAGCAGCCAGTCCGGGACACTAGTGGGGGACACTGAAGCTTTCTTT. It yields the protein CASSQSGTLVGDTEAFF.

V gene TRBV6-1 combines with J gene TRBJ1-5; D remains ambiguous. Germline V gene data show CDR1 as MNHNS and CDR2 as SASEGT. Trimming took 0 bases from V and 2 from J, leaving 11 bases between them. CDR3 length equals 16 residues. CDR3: CASSEASRLGNQPQHF. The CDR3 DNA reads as TGTGCCAGCAGTGAAGCCTCGAGGTTGGGCAATCAGCCCCAGCATTTT.

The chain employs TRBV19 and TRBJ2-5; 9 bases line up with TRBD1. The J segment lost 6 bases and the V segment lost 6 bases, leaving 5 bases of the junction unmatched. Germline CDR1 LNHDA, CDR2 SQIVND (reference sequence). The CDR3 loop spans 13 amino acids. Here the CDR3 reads CASRQDRGQTQYF. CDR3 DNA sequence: TGTGCCAGTAGGCAGGACAGGGGACAGACCCAGTACTTC.

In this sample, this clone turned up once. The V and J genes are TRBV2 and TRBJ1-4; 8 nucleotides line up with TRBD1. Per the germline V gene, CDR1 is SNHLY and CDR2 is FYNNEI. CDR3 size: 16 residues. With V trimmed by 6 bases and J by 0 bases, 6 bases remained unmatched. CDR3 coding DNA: TGTGCCAGCAGCCCGGACAGGGTAGCAACTAATGAAAAACTGTTTTTT. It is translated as CASSPDRVATNEKLFF.

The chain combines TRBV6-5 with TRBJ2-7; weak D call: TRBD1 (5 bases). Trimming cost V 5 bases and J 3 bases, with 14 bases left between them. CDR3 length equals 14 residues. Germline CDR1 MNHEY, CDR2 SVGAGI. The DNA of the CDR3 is TGTGCCAGCAGTAACCAGGGTGGGGTCTACGAGCAGTACTTC. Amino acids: CASSNQGGVYEQYF.

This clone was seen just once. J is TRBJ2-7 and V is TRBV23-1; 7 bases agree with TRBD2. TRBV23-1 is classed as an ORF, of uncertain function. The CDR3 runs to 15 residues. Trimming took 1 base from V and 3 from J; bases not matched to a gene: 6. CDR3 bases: TGCGCCAGCAGTCAATACGGACTAGGTGGCTACGAGCAGTACTTC. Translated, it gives CASSQYGLGGYEQYF.

The CDR3 region has the DNA TGTGCCAGCAGTTTCACTGACAGGCTTAAAGAGACCCAGTACTTC. This translates into CASSFTDRLKETQYF. The chain couples TRBV6-2 or TRBV6-3 to TRBJ2-5; D possibly corresponds to TRBD1 (6 bases). Germline CDR1 and CDR2: MNHEY and SVGEGT. The V end was cut by 4 bases, the J end by 3 bases, with 15 bases between. There are 15 residues in the CDR3.

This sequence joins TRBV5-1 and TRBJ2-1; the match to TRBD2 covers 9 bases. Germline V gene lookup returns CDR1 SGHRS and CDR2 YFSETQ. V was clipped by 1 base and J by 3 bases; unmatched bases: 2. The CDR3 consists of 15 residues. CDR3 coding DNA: TGCGCCAGCAGCTTGTTAGCGGGGGTCTACAATGAGCAGTTCTTC. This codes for CASSLLAGVYNEQFF.

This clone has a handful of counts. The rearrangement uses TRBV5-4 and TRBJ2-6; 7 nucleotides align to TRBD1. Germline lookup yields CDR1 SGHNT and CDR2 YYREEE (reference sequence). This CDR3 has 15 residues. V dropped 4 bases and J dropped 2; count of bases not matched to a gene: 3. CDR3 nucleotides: TGTGCCAGCAGCCCCCAGGGGGCTGGGGCCAACGTCCTGACTTTC. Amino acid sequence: CASSPQGAGANVLTF. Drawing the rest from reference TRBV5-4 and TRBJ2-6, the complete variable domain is ETGVTQSPTHLIKTRGQQVTLRCSSQSGHNTVSWYQQALGQGPQFIFQYYREEENGRGNFPPRFSGLQFPNYSSELNVNALELDDSALYLCASSPQGAGANVLTFGAGSRLTVL.

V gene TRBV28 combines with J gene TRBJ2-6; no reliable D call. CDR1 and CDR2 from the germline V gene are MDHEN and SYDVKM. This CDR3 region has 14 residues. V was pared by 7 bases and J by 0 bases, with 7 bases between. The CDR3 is CASIGDSGANVLTF. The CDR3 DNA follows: TGTGCCAGCATCGGAGACTCTGGGGCCAACGTCCTGACTTTC.

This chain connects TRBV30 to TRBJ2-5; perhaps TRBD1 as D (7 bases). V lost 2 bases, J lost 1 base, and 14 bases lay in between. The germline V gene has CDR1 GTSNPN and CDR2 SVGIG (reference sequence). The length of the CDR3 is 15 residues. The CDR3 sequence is CAWSKQGGSQETQYF. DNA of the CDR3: TGTGCCTGGAGTAAGCAGGGGGGAAGCCAAGAGACCCAGTACTTC.

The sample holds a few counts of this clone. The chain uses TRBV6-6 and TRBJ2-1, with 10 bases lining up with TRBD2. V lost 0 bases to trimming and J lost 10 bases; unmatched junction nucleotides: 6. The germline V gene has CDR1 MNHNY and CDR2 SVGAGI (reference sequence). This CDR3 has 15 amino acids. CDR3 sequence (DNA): TGTGCCAGCAGTTACTCCGCTAGCGGGAGCGGGGAGCAGTTCTTC. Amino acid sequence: CASSYSASGSGEQFF.

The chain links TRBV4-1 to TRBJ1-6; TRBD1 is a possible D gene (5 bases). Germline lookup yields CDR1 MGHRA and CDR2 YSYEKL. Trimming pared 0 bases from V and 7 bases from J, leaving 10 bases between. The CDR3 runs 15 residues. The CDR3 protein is CASSQDSGWNSPLHF. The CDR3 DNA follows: TGCGCCAGCAGCCAAGATTCAGGGTGGAATTCACCCCTCCACTTT.

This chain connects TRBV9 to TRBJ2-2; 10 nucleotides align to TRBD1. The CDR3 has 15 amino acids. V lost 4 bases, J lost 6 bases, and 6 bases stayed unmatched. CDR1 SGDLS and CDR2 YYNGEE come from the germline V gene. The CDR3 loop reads CASSPDRGQAGELFF. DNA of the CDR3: TGTGCCAGCAGCCCCGACAGGGGGCAGGCCGGGGAGCTGTTTTTT.

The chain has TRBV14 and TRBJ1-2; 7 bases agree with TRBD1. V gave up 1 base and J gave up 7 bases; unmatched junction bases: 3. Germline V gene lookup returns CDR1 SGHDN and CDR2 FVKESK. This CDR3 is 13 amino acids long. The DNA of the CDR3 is TGTGCCAGCAGCCAAGTGACAGGGATTGGCTACACCTTC. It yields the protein CASSQVTGIGYTF.

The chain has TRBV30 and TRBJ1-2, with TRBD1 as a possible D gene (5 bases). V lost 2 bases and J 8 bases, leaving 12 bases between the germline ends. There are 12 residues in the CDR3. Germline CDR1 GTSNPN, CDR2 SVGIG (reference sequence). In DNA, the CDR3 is TGTGCCTGGAGTAATCTAGGGGAAGGCTACACCTTC. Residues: CAWSNLGEGYTF.

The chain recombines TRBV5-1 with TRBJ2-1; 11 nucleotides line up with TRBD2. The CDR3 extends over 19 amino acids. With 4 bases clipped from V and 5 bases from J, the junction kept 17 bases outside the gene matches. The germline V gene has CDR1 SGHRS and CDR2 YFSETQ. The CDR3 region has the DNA TGCGCCAGCAGCGGGCTAGCGGGAGGTGACAAAGGCTTGCACAATGAGCAGTTCTTC. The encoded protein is CASSGLAGGDKGLHNEQFF.

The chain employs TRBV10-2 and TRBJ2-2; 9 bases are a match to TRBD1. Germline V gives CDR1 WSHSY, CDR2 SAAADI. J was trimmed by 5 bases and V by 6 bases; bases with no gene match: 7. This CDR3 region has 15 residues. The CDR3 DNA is TGCGCCAGCAGCCAGTCACAGGGGGCTACCGGGGAGCTGTTTTTT. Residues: CASSQSQGATGELFF.

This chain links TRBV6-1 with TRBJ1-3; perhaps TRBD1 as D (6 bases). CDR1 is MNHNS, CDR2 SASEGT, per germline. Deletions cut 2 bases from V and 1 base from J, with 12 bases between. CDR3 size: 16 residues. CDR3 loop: CASSETNQGSGNTIYF. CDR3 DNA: TGTGCCAGCAGTGAAACGAACCAGGGGTCTGGAAACACCATATATTTT.

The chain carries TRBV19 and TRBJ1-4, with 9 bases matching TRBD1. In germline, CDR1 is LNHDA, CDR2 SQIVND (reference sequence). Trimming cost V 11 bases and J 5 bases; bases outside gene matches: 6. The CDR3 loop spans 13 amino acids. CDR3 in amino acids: CAAGQGINEKLFF. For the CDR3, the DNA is TGTGCCGCAGGACAGGGGATAAATGAAAAACTGTTTTTT. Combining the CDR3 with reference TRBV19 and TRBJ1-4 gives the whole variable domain DGGITQSPKYLFRKEGQNVTLSCEQNLNHDAMYWYRQDPGQGLRLIYYSQIVNDFQKGDIAEGYSVSREKKESFPLTVTSAQKNPTAFYLCAAGQGINEKLFFGSGTQLSVL.